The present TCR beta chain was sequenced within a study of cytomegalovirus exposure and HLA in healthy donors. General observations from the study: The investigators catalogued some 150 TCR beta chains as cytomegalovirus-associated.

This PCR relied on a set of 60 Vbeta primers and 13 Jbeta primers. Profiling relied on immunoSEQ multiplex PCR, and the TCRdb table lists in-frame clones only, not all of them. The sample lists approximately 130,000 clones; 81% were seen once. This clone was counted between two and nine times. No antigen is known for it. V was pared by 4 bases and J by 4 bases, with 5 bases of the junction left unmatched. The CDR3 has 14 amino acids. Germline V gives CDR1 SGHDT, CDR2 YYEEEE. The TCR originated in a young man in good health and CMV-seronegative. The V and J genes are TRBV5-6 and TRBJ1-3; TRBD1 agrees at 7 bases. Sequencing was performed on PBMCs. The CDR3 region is CASSIGTVGNTIYF. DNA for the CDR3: TGTGCCAGCAGCATCGGGACAGTCGGAAACACCATATATTTT.